Only a few counts were recorded for the clone carrying this TCR beta chain. Its antigen is unidentified. This sample was taken from a study of spatial heterogeneity in lung cancer. Study as a whole: Consistently, beta-chain sequences turned up in larger numbers than alpha-chain sequences did. Notes on the study in general: Compared with follow-up, resection was when ubiquitous expanded tumor TCRs appeared in blood more.

The CDR3 covers 13 residues. The V end lost 1 base, the J end lost 7 bases, and 8 bases lay between the germline ends. Germline V gene sequence: CDR1 LGHNA, CDR2 YSLEER. Time point denoted: sample taken at primary tumor resection. Samples came from 60 to 75 TRACERx patients with untreated early-stage lung cancer. The study sequenced unsorted whole RNA from tumor, nontumor lung or frozen PBMC. A single record per CDR3 protein comes from TCRdb applying MiXCR to the 5' RACE reads. The sample consists of about 92,000 distinct CDR3 sequences, approximately 12% of them appearing once. The sequence was collected from a male donor with early-stage non-small cell lung cancer. The rearrangement links TRBV4-3 to TRBJ2-1; no clear D. Specimen: PBMCs, collected at surgery. The CDR3 sequence: CASSQGGRNEQFF. The CDR3 DNA reads TGCGCCAGCAGCCAAGGCGGAAGGAATGAGCAGTTCTTC.